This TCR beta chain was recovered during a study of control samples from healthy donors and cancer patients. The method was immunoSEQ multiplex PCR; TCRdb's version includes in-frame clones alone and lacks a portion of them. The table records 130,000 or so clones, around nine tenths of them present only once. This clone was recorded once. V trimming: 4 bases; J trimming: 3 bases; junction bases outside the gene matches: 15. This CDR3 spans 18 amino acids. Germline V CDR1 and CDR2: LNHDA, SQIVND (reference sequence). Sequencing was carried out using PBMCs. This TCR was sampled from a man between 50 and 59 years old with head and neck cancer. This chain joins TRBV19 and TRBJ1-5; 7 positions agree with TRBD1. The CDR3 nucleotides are TGTGCCAGTAGTAACCCCAGGGGGGGTACAGGGCACAATCAGCCCCAGCATTTT. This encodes CASSNPRGGTGHNQPQHF.